Listed below are T cell receptor beta chains from one sample, sequenced in a study of blood T cell repertoires in COVID-19. Produced via immunoSEQ multiplex PCR; TCRdb's table is partial and in-frame only. The data show over 60,000 clones, approximately 89% seen once. Sequencing used peripheral blood. The receptors were sampled from a man at least 80 years old with acute or convalescent COVID-19. CDR3s include the opening cysteine and the closing phenylalanine or tryptophan. The order of the fields is D gene, V gene, clone size, J gene, CDR3 length, CDR3 protein, CDR3 DNA. A D gene is named only where the DNA matches it firmly. Rows give clone size only sometimes, using once, few, many, or a class for an expanded clone.

d_call: TRBD1; v_call: TRBV27; clone_size: once; j_call: TRBJ1-4; cdr3_length: 15; cdr3_aa: CASSPAGQGGEKLFF; cdr3_nt: TGTGCCAGCAGCCCCGCCGGACAGGGAGGGGAAAAACTGTTTTTT
d_call: -; v_call: TRBV27; clone_size: -; j_call: TRBJ1-5; cdr3_length: 15; cdr3_aa: CASSLLGARNQPQHF; cdr3_nt: TGTGCCAGCAGTTTACTGGGGGCGAGGAATCAGCCCCAGCATTTT
d_call: -; v_call: TRBV2; clone_size: -; j_call: TRBJ1-2; cdr3_length: 14; cdr3_aa: CASSEGGGLYGYTF; cdr3_nt: TGTGCCAGCAGTGAAGGTGGGGGCCTCTATGGCTACACCTTC
d_call: TRBD1; v_call: TRBV6-5; clone_size: -; j_call: TRBJ1-1; cdr3_length: 15; cdr3_aa: CASNGSGQGNTEAFF; cdr3_nt: TGTGCCAGCAATGGTTCGGGACAGGGGAACACTGAAGCTTTCTTT
d_call: TRBD1; v_call: TRBV30; clone_size: -; j_call: TRBJ1-3; cdr3_length: 18; cdr3_aa: CAWDEGQALDDSGNTIYF; cdr3_nt: TGTGCCTGGGACGAGGGACAGGCCCTTGACGACTCTGGAAACACCATATATTTT
d_call: TRBD2; v_call: TRBV6-2/TRBV6-3; clone_size: -; j_call: TRBJ2-6; cdr3_length: 18; cdr3_aa: CASSYIAGVPSGANVLTF; cdr3_nt: TGTGCCAGCAGTTATATAGCGGGAGTCCCCTCTGGGGCCAACGTCCTGACTTTC
d_call: -; v_call: TRBV12-3/TRBV12-4; clone_size: -; j_call: TRBJ1-2; cdr3_length: 12; cdr3_aa: CASSLVSYGYTF; cdr3_nt: TGTGCCAGCAGTTTAGTCAGCTATGGCTACACCTTC
d_call: TRBD1; v_call: TRBV30; clone_size: -; j_call: TRBJ1-5; cdr3_length: 13; cdr3_aa: CAWSEGADQPQHF; cdr3_nt: TGTGCCTGGAGTGAGGGGGCCGATCAGCCCCAGCATTTT
d_call: TRBD2; v_call: TRBV7-6; clone_size: -; j_call: TRBJ2-1; cdr3_length: 13; cdr3_aa: CASSFLTSGEQFF; cdr3_nt: TGTGCCAGCAGCTTCCTGACTAGCGGTGAGCAGTTCTTC
d_call: TRBD2; v_call: TRBV2; clone_size: -; j_call: TRBJ2-2; cdr3_length: 16; cdr3_aa: CASSVSSGGHTGELFF; cdr3_nt: TGTGCCAGCAGTGTTAGTAGCGGGGGGCACACCGGGGAGCTGTTTTTT
d_call: -; v_call: TRBV28; clone_size: once; j_call: TRBJ1-2; cdr3_length: 14; cdr3_aa: CASSPGGTNYGYTF; cdr3_nt: TGTGCCAGCAGCCCGGGGGGAACTAACTATGGCTACACCTTC
d_call: TRBD1; v_call: TRBV18; clone_size: -; j_call: TRBJ2-3; cdr3_length: 14; cdr3_aa: CASSPTGQQDTQYF; cdr3_nt: TGTGCCAGCTCACCTACGGGACAGCAAGATACGCAGTATTTT
d_call: -; v_call: TRBV10-1; clone_size: -; j_call: TRBJ1-3; cdr3_length: 14; cdr3_aa: CASKEQSSGNTIYF; cdr3_nt: TGCGCCAGCAAAGAACAGAGCTCTGGAAACACCATATATTTT
d_call: -; v_call: TRBV19; clone_size: -; j_call: TRBJ1-6; cdr3_length: 14; cdr3_aa: CASSIAAGDSPLHF; cdr3_nt: TGTGCCAGTAGTATAGCAGCAGGGGATTCACCCCTCCACTTT
d_call: -; v_call: TRBV9; clone_size: -; j_call: TRBJ1-3; cdr3_length: 17; cdr3_aa: CASSVESLRYSGNTIYF; cdr3_nt: TGTGCCAGCAGCGTAGAATCCCTGAGGTACTCTGGAAACACCATATATTTT
d_call: TRBD1; v_call: TRBV5-1; clone_size: -; j_call: TRBJ1-1; cdr3_length: 14; cdr3_aa: CASSRDSLNTEAFF; cdr3_nt: TGCGCCAGCAGCAGGGACAGCTTGAACACTGAAGCTTTCTTT